This TCR beta chain was identified in a study of blood T cells in healthy people across ages. A second PCR, run for about 7 to 12 cycles, used a sample-barcoded 5' primer plus a J-beta primer mix. Each cDNA molecule received a tag from a template-switch adaptor that had 12 random nucleotides. Using its own MiXCR run on the 5' RACE reads, TCRdb lists one record per CDR3 protein. The sample holds 790,000 or so distinct CDR3 sequences, about 56% seen once. This clonotype was seen a few times. V lost 5 bases and J lost 2, with 11 bases in between. Looked up from germline, CDR1 is SGHTA and CDR2 is FQGNSA. The CDR3 extends over 14 amino acids.

The rearrangement uses TRBV7-2 and TRBJ2-3; D call uncertain. Sequencing input: blood. The clonotype comes from a man aged 35 to 55 in good health. CDR3 sequence reads: CASSADFYTDTQYF. The CDR3 DNA is TGTGCCAGCAGCGCTGATTTCTACACAGATACGCAGTATTTT. Filled out from reference TRBV7-2 and TRBJ2-3, the complete variable domain reads GAGVSQSPSNKVTEKGKDVELRCDPISGHTALYWYRQSLGQGLEFLIYFQGNSAPDKSGLPSDRFSAERTGGSVSTLTIQRTQQEDSAVYLCASSADFYTDTQYFGPGTRLTVL.